Reported below is one TCR beta chain. Its cognate antigen is unknown. The source of the sample is a study of T cell responses to AZD1222 COVID-19 vaccine. General study results and limits: Across the whole spike, CD4 TCRs peaked at regions 160-218 and 743-854. No day 14 peak samples; only post-peak repertoires were characterized. Mostly white British, mostly female donors; authors suggested clonal diversity may be underestimated.

The CDR3 is 15 amino acids. Trimming removed 4 bases at V and 2 bases at J, with 13 bases between. Germline CDR1 SGHRS, CDR2 YFSETQ. Sequencing used immunoSEQ multiplex PCR; TCRdb keeps in-frame clones, though not all of them. The sample yields about 76,000 clones, about 92% seen once. The gene calls are TRBV5-1 and TRBJ2-1; D is possibly TRBD2 (5 bases). The sequences come from peripheral blood, collected on day 0 of AZD1222 vaccination. The source is an adult in good health. The CDR3 loop reads CASSSVDGTYNEQFF. As DNA, the CDR3 is TGCGCCAGCAGCAGCGTCGACGGGACCTACAATGAGCAGTTCTTC.